This passage covers 27 T cell receptor beta chains from one sample sequenced in a study of vaccination effects on CD4 cells after COVID-19 (dated by TCRdb to between 2021 and 2024). These TCRs are of unknown antigen specificity. Libraries were constructed by the immunoSEQ multiplex PCR assay. This is the immuneACCESS table as TCRdb keeps it, with only in-frame sequences that have V and J called. A part of the clones is gone; compared with another copy, unresolved V genes explain less than half, and the rest is unexplained. This sample holds tens of thousands of clones; more than 60% were observed only once. 20% to 25% of the sample is taken by the ten largest. After about 9 days of culture, CD4+ T cells were isolated with the EasySep CD4+ T cell isolation kit. The source material was CD4+ T cells from PBMCs cultured without peptide, sampled before COVID-19 vaccination. Source of these receptors: a human donor who had a prior SARS-CoV-2 infection.

This clone was seen a single time. This chain links TRBV2 with TRBJ2-3; D is possibly TRBD1 or TRBD2 (6 bases each). The CDR3 extends over 15 amino acids. Germline CDR1 reads SNHLY; CDR2 reads FYNNEI. Trimming removed 5 bases at V and 0 bases at J, with 12 bases between. The CDR3 DNA reads as TGTGCCAGCAGTTACAGGGACTTCAGCACAGATACGCAGTATTTT. Its translation: CASSYRDFSTDTQYF. The complete variable domain, with remaining parts taken from reference TRBV2 and TRBJ2-3, reads EPEVTQTPSHQVTQMGQEVILRCVPISNHLYFYWYRQILGQKVEFLVSFYNNEISEKSEIFDDQFSVERPDGSNFTLKIRSTKLEDSAMYFCASSYRDFSTDTQYFGPGTRLTVL.

This clone has a handful of counts. The rearrangement joins TRBV19 to TRBJ1-2, with D possibly being TRBD1 (6 bases). Germline CDR1 and CDR2: LNHDA and SQIVND (reference sequence). V was trimmed by 3 bases and J by 4 bases, leaving 12 bases between them. The CDR3 runs 14 residues. The CDR3 region has the DNA TGTGCCAGTAGTATTGTAGGCAGGGGCTATGGCTACACCTTC. Protein sequence: CASSIVGRGYGYTF.

The V gene is TRBV20-1, the J gene TRBJ2-1, with unresolved D. CDR1 is DFQATT, CDR2 SNEGSKA, per germline (reference sequence). The CDR3 spans 12 residues. Between the trimmed V and J ends, which lost 3 bases and 1 base, there was a span of 4 bases. This chain's CDR3 is CSASGSYNEQFF. Written as DNA, the CDR3 is TGCAGTGCTAGTGGTTCCTACAATGAGCAGTTCTTC.

The gene calls are TRBV3-1 (or the pseudogene TRBV3-2) and TRBJ1-1; perhaps TRBD1 as D (5 bases). There are 19 residues in the CDR3. Germline V gene sequence: CDR1 LGHDT, CDR2 YNNKEL (reference sequence). Trimming removed 0 bases at V and 1 base at J, with 21 bases between. In DNA, the CDR3 is TGTGCCAGCAGCCAAGATATTGTTGCGTGGGACGGTCAGAACACTGAAGCTTTCTTT. This translates into CASSQDIVAWDGQNTEAFF.

The chain is built from TRBV13 and TRBJ2-3; D is unresolved. Germline V CDR1 and CDR2: PRHDT, FYEKMQ (reference sequence). The CDR3 is 14 amino acids. Between the trimmed V and J ends, which lost 0 bases and 2 bases, there was a span of 6 bases. The CDR3 sequence: CASSLGLVTDTQYF. The CDR3 nucleotides are TGTGCCAGCAGCTTAGGCCTAGTCACAGATACGCAGTATTTT.

This clone was observed once. The J gene is TRBJ2-3, the V gene TRBV6-1, with a possible D match to TRBD2 (5 bases). V lost 4 bases to trimming and J lost 5 bases, with 19 bases between them. The germline V gene encodes CDR1 MNHNS and CDR2 SASEGT. The CDR3 is made up of 16 amino acids. CDR3 DNA: TGTGCCAGCAGTGGAGGACTGGGCTATGAGGTAGATACGCAGTATTTT. It is translated as CASSGGLGYEVDTQYF.

V usage is TRBV14 and J usage is TRBJ2-1, with 7 nucleotides matching TRBD1. Germline V lookup: CDR1 SGHDN, CDR2 FVKESK. Trimming cost V 1 base and J 15 bases; bases outside gene matches: 6. This CDR3 contains 12 residues. CDR3 nucleotide sequence: TGTGCCAGCAGCCAAGCGACAGGGTCAACGTTCTTC. Translating gives CASSQATGSTFF.

V usage is TRBV12-2 and J usage is TRBJ1-3; the D segment call TRBD1 is taken from the table without a DNA check. TRBV12-2 is a listed pseudogene. The CDR3 extends over 16 amino acids. The chain's CDR3 is CASRSHRESSGNTIYF. CDR3 nucleotide sequence: TGTGCAAGTCGCTCCCACAGGGAGAGCTCTGGAAACACCATATATTTT.

The sample holds a few counts of this clone. The V and J genes are TRBV1 and TRBJ1-6. TRBV1 is recorded as a pseudogene. CDR3 length: 17 amino acids. The CDR3: CTSSQGTRGRENSPLHF. CDR3 DNA: TGCACCAGCAGCCAAGGAACCCGGGGGCGAGAAAATTCACCCCTCCACTTT.

This chain joins TRBV19 and TRBJ2-1, with D possibly TRBD1 on 7 matching bases. The V end was cut by 8 bases, the J end by 4 bases, with 15 bases between. Per germline, CDR1 LNHDA and CDR2 SQIVND (reference sequence). The CDR3 runs 14 residues. The CDR3 reads CASGQGGIYNEQFF. DNA for the CDR3: TGTGCCAGTGGTCAGGGGGGTATTTACAATGAGCAGTTCTTC.

This rearrangement joins TRBV4-2 to TRBJ2-1, with 10 bases that match TRBD2. The CDR3 length is 18 residues. V lost 0 bases to trimming and J lost 9 bases; unmatched junction nucleotides: 14. Germline values: CDR1 LGHNA, CDR2 YNFKEQ. In DNA, the CDR3 is TGTGCCAGCAGCCAAGATAACCTAGCGGGAGAAGGTGGTGGTGAGCAGTTCTTC. It yields the protein CASSQDNLAGEGGGEQFF.

The chain combines TRBV30 with TRBJ1-3, with D possibly matching TRBD1 (6 bases). This CDR3 contains 13 residues. Germline V gives CDR1 GTSNPN, CDR2 SVGIG (reference sequence). V shed 5 bases and J shed 4 bases, with 12 bases lying between them. The CDR3 sequence: CAWQQGPGNTIYF. The CDR3 coding sequence is TGTGCCTGGCAACAGGGTCCCGGAAACACCATATATTTT.

The chain recombines TRBV5-1 with TRBJ1-4, with D unresolved. V was shortened by 2 bases and J by 7 bases, with 12 bases between the two germline ends. CDR1 is SGHRS, CDR2 YFSETQ, per germline. This CDR3 spans 14 amino acids. The CDR3 loop reads CASSFIMGGEKLFF. The CDR3 nucleotides read TGCGCCAGCAGCTTTATAATGGGCGGTGAAAAACTGTTTTTT.

This chain connects TRBV20-1 to TRBJ1-2; D uncertain. The CDR3 sequence is 11 residues long. Germline V gene sequence: CDR1 DFQATT, CDR2 SNEGSKA (reference sequence). V gave up 3 bases and J gave up 2 bases, with 4 bases separating them. Here the CDR3 DNA reads TGCAGTGCTAGGCCGAACTATGGCTACACCTTC. Translated, it gives CSARPNYGYTF.

Only one count was recorded for this clone. The chain uses TRBV2 and TRBJ2-2; tentatively, D is TRBD1 (5 bases). The V and J ends lost 6 bases and 1 base respectively, with 15 bases between them. The length of the CDR3 is 16 residues. From germline, CDR1 is SNHLY and CDR2 FYNNEI. The chain's CDR3 is CASRGGTGWNTGELFF. The CDR3 DNA sequence: TGTGCCAGCAGGGGCGGTACAGGATGGAACACCGGGGAGCTGTTTTTT.

The V gene is TRBV7-9, the J gene TRBJ2-7; no clear D. In germline, CDR1 is SEHNR, CDR2 FQNEAQ (reference sequence). Between the trimmed V and J ends, which lost 1 base and 2 bases, there was a span of 9 bases. The CDR3 covers 14 residues. CDR3 in DNA: TGTGCCAGCAGCTTAGGTCAACCGCCCTACGAGCAGTACTTC. The encoded protein is CASSLGQPPYEQYF.

V gene TRBV5-1 combines with J gene TRBJ2-2; D is unresolved. The CDR3 runs 14 residues. Germline CDR1 is SGHRS and CDR2 is YFSETQ. Trimming stripped 1 base from V and 4 bases from J, with 8 bases between. CDR3 coding DNA: TGCGCCAGCAGCTTGACGCTTTCCACCGGGGAGCTGTTTTTT. It encodes CASSLTLSTGELFF.

This clone occurred a few times. The CDR3 loop is CASSQEMGLGNTIYF. CDR3 DNA: TGTGCCAGCAGCCAAGAAATGGGGCTCGGAAACACCATATATTTT. J is TRBJ1-3 and V is TRBV4-2; D might be TRBD1 (5 bases). The CDR3 has 15 amino acids. Per germline, CDR1 LGHNA and CDR2 YNFKEQ. V was cut by 0 bases and J by 4 bases, with 10 bases left in between.

The chain is built from TRBV9 and TRBJ1-1, with D uncertain. The germline V gene encodes CDR1 SGDLS and CDR2 YYNGEE. The CDR3 runs to 17 residues. Trimming cost V 4 bases and J 1 base, with 20 bases left between them. The CDR3 region has the DNA TGTGCCAGCAGCCACCCCGGGAGGGCAACCTGGAACACTGAAGCTTTCTTT. Encoded protein: CASSHPGRATWNTEAFF. Together with reference TRBV9 and TRBJ1-1, the CDR3 gives the full variable domain: DSGVTQTPKHLITATGQRVTLRCSPRSGDLSVYWYQQSLDQGLQFLIQYYNGEERAKGNILERFSAQQFPDLHSELNLSSLELGDSALYFCASSHPGRATWNTEAFFGQGTRLTVV.

The rearrangement joins TRBV24-1 to TRBJ1-4; D gene uncertain. CDR1 KGHDR and CDR2 SFDVKD come from the germline V gene. Trimming took off 3 bases at V and 0 bases at J, with 7 bases between the two ends. The CDR3 is made up of 15 amino acids. Here the CDR3 reads CATSDQEPTNEKLFF. CDR3 coding DNA: TGTGCCACCAGTGATCAAGAACCAACTAATGAAAAACTGTTTTTT.

This chain uses TRBV19 with TRBJ1-6; D is unresolved. The CDR3 totals 12 residues. With 6 bases removed from V and 11 bases from J, the gap between germline ends came to 11 bases. Germline lookup yields CDR1 LNHDA and CDR2 SQIVND (reference sequence). CDR3 sequence reads: CASSLEGTPLHF. The CDR3 DNA reads TGTGCCAGTAGCCTTGAGGGAACACCCCTCCACTTT.

This clone was detected only a few times. The gene calls are TRBV15 and TRBJ2-7; D is unresolved. This CDR3 spans 15 amino acids. V was cut by 4 bases and J by 1 base, with 14 bases left in between. The germline CDR1 and CDR2 sequences are LNHNV and YYDKDF (reference sequence). Here the CDR3 DNA reads TGTGCCACCAGCAACCCAGGTATTTTTTCCTACGAGCAGTACTTC. Protein product: CATSNPGIFSYEQYF. The complete variable domain, with remaining parts taken from reference TRBV15 and TRBJ2-7, reads DAMVIQNPRYQVTQFGKPVTLSCSQTLNHNVMYWYQQKSSQAPKLLFHYYDKDFNNEADTPDNFQSRRPNTSFCFLDIRSPGLGDTAMYLCATSNPGIFSYEQYFGPGTRLTVT.

The chain couples TRBV2 to TRBJ1-2; D possibly corresponds to TRBD1 (6 bases). CDR1 and CDR2 (germline): SNHLY, FYNNEI. The CDR3 covers 17 residues. V dropped 6 bases and J dropped 0 bases, with 20 bases sitting between them. This CDR3 is CASRPAGVSLANYGYTF. CDR3 coding DNA: TGTGCCAGCAGGCCGGCAGGGGTTTCGTTAGCTAACTATGGCTACACCTTC.

The rearrangement joins TRBV18 to TRBJ2-3, with 7 bases fitting TRBD1. Unmatched junction bases numbered 7, after V lost 8 bases and J lost 2 bases. Per the germline V gene, CDR1 is KGHSH and CDR2 is LQKENI. The CDR3 extends over 14 amino acids. DNA of the CDR3: TGTGCCAGCCAAAGGACAGGAGCCACAGATACGCAGTATTTT. Its protein product is CASQRTGATDTQYF.

This chain uses TRBV4-3 with TRBJ1-4; D gene uncertain. The ends were cut back, 1 base at V and 3 bases at J, with 12 bases in the middle. The CDR3 extends over 16 amino acids. The V gene's germline CDR1 is LGHNA and CDR2 YSLEER. CDR3 region: CASSQGGSPSNEKLFF. Written as DNA, the CDR3 is TGCGCCAGCAGCCAAGGTGGAAGCCCTTCTAATGAAAAACTGTTTTTT.

The chain carries TRBV7-8 and TRBJ2-3; TRBD2 aligns across 11 bases. The CDR3 loop spans 18 amino acids. Trimming took 1 base from V and 2 from J; bases not matched to a gene: 8. CDR1 is SGHVS, CDR2 FQNEAQ, per germline. The CDR3 sequence is CASSLERLGLADTDTQYF. CDR3 DNA: TGTGCCAGCAGCTTAGAAAGGCTGGGACTAGCGGACACAGATACGCAGTATTTT.

The chain uses TRBV11-1 and TRBJ2-3, with 8 bases matching TRBD2. Germline CDR1 SGHAT, CDR2 FQDESV (reference sequence). V lost 0 bases, J lost 5 bases, and 13 bases stayed unmatched. This CDR3 region has 18 residues. CDR3 in amino acids: CASSLAYSSGLAGDTQYF. In DNA form, the CDR3 reads TGTGCCAGCAGCTTAGCGTATTCTAGCGGGTTAGCGGGAGATACGCAGTATTTT.